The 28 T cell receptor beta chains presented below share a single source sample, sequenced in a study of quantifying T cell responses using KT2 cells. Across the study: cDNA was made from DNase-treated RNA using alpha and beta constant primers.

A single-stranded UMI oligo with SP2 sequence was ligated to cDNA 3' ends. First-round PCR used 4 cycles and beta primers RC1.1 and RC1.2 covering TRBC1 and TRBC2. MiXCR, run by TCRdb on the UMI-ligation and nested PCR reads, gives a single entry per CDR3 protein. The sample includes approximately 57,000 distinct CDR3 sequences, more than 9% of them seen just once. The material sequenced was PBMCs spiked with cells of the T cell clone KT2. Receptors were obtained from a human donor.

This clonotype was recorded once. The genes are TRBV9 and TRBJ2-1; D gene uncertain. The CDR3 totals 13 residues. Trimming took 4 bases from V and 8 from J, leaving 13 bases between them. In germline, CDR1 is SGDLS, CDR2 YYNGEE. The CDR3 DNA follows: TGTGCCAGCAGCAAGGCTTTGGACCATGAGCAGTTCTTC. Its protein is CASSKALDHEQFF.

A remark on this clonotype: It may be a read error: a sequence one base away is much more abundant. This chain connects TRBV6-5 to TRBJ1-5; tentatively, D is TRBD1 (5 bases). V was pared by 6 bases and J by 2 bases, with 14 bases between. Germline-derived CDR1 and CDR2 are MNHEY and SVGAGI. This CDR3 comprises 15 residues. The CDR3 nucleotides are TGTGCCAGCAGCTCCTCCGGGGCGGGCAATCAGCCCCAGCATTTT. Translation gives CASSSSGAGNQPQHF.

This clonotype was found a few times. CDR3 loop: CASSLGFDFSGNTIYF. CDR3 coding DNA: TGCGCCAGCAGCTTGGGATTCGACTTCTCTGGAAACACCATATATTTT. The rearrangement uses TRBV5-1 and TRBJ1-3; D unclear. CDR1 and CDR2 from the germline V gene are SGHRS and YFSETQ. V dropped 0 bases and J dropped 0 bases, with 10 bases sitting between them. This CDR3 region has 16 residues.

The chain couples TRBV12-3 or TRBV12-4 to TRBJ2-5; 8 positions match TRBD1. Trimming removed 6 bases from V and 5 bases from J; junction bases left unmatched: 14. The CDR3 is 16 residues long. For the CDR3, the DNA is TGTGCCAGCAGCACGGGACAGGCTTTCATCCGGGAGACCCAGTACTTC. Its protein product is CASSTGQAFIRETQYF.

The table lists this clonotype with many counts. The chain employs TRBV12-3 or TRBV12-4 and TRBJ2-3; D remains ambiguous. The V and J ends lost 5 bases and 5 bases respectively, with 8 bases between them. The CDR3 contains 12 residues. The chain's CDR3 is CASSTFGDTQYF. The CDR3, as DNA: TGTGCCAGCAGTACTTTCGGAGATACGCAGTATTTT.

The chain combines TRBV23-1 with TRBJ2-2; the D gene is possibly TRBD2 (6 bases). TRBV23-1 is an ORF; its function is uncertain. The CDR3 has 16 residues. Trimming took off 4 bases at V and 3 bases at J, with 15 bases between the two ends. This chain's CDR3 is CASSPSSGHHTGELFF. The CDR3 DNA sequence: TGCGCCAGCAGTCCCTCCAGCGGGCACCACACCGGGGAGCTGTTTTTT.

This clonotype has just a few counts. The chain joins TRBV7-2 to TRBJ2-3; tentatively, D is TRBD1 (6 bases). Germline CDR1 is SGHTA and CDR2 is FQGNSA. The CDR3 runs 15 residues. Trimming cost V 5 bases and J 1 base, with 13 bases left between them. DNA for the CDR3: TGTGCCAGCAGCATTACAGGGTTTCGCACAGATACGCAGTATTTT. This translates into CASSITGFRTDTQYF.

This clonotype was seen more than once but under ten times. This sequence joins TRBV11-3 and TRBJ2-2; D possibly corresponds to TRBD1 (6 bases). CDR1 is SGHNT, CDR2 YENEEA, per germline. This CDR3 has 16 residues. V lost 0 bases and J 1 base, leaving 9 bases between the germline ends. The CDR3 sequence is CASSLDWTENTGELFF. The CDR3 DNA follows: TGTGCCAGCAGCTTAGACTGGACAGAGAACACCGGGGAGCTGTTTTTT.

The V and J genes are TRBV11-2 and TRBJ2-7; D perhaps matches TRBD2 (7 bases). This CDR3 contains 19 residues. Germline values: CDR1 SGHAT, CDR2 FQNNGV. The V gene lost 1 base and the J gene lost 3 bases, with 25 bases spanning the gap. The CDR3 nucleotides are TGTGCCAGCAGCTTAGTCCGGGACACGCAACTTCGGACTAGCTACGAGCAGTACTTC. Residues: CASSLVRDTQLRTSYEQYF.

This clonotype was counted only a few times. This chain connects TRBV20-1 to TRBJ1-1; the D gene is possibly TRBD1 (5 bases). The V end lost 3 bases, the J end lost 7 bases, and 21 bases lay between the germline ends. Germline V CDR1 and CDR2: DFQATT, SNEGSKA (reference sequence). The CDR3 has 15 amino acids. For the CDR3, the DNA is TGCAGTGCTAGGGATTTCATGGGACCCGCGGTTGAAGCTTTCTTT. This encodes CSARDFMGPAVEAFF.

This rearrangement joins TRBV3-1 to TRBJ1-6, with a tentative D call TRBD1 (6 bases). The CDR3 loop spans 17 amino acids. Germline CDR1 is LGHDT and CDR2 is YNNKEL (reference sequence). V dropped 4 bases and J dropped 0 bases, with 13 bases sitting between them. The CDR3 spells CASSRGGGNSYNSPLHF. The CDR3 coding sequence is TGTGCCAGCAGCCGGGGGGGCGGTAACTCCTATAATTCACCCCTCCACTTT.

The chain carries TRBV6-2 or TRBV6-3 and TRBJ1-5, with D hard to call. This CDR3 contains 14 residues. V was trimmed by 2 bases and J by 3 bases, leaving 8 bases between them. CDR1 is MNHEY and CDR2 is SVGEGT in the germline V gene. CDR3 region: CASSYGSYNQPQHF. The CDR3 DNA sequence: TGTGCCAGCAGTTACGGCAGCTACAATCAGCCCCAGCATTTT.

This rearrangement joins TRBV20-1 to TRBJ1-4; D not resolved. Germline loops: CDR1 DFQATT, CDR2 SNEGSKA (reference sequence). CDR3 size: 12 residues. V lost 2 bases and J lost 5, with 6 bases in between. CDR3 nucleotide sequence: TGCAGTGCTAGACCGAGAAATGAAAAACTGTTTTTT. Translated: CSARPRNEKLFF.

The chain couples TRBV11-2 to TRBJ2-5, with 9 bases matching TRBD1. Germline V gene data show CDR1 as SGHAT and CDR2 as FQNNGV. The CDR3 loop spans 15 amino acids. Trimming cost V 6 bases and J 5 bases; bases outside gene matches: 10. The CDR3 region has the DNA TGTGCCAGCAGAATCACAGGGGGCGCAGGGGAGACCCAGTACTTC. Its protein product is CASRITGGAGETQYF.

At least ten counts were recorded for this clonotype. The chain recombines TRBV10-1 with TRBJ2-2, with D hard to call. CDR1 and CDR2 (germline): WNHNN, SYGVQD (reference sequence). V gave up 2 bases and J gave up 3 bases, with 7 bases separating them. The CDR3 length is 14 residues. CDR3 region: CASSEGRDTGELFF. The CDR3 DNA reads TGCGCCAGCAGTGAGGGACGGGACACCGGGGAGCTGTTTTTT.

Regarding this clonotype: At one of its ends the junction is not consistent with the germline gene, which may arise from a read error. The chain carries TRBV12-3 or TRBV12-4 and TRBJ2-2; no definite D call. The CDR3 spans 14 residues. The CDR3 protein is CASSLELLTGELFF. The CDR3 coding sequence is TGTGCCAGCAGCTTAGAGCTCCTGACCGGGGAGCTGTTTTTT.

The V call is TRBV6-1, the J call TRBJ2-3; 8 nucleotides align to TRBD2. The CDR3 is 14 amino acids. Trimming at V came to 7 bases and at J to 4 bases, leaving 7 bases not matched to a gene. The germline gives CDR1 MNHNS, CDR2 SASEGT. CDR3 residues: CASNNGGASDTQYF. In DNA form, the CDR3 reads TGTGCCAGCAATAACGGGGGGGCCTCAGATACGCAGTATTTT.

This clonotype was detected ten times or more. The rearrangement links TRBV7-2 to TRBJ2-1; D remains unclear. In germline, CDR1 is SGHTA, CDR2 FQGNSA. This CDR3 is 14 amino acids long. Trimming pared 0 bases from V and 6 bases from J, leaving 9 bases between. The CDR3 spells CASSLASLGNEQFF. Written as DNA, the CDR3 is TGTGCCAGCAGCTTAGCGTCTTTAGGCAATGAGCAGTTCTTC.

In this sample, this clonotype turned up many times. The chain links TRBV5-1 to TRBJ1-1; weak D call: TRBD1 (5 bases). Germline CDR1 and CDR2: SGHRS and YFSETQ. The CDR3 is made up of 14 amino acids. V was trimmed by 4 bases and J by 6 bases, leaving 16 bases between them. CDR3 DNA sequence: TGCGCCAGCAGCGGGGGATCCAATGGGGCTGAAGCTTTCTTT. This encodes CASSGGSNGAEAFF.

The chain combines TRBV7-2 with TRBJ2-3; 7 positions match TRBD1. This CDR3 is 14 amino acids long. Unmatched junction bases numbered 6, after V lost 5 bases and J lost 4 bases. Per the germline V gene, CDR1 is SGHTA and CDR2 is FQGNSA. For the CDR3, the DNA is TGTGCCAGCAGCCGGGGACAGTTTGCAGATACGCAGTATTTT. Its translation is CASSRGQFADTQYF.

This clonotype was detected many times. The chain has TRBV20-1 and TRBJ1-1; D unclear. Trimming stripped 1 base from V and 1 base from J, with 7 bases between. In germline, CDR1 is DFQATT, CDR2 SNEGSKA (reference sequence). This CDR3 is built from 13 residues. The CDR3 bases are TGCAGTGCTAGAGTCAGTACGAACACTGAAGCTTTCTTT. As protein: CSARVSTNTEAFF.

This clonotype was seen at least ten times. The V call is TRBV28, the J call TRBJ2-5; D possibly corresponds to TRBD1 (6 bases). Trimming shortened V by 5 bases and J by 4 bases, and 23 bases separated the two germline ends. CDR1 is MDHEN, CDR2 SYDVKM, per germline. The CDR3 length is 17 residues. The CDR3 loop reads CASSLHHRDRRLETQYF. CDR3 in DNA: TGTGCCAGCAGTCTACACCACAGGGACCGAAGGTTAGAGACCCAGTACTTC.

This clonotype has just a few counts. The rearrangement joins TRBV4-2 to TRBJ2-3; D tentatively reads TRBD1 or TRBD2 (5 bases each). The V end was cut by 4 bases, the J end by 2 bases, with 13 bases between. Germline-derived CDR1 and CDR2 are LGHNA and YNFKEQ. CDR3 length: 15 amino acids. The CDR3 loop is CASSRTRDPTDTQYF. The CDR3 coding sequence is TGTGCCAGCAGCCGAACCCGGGACCCCACAGATACGCAGTATTTT.

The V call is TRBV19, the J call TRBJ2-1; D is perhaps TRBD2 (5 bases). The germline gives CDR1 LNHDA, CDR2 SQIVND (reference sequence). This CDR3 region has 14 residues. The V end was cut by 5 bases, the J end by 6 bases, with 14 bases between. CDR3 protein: CASSLWEMGNEQFF. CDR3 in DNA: TGTGCCAGTAGTTTGTGGGAGATGGGCAATGAGCAGTTCTTC.

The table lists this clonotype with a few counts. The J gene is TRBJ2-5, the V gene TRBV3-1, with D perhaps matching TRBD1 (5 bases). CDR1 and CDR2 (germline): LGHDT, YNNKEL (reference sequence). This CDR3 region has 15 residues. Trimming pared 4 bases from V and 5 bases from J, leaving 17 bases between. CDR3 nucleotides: TGTGCCAGCAGCCGAAGGGCGAGGAAGGGGGAGACCCAGTACTTC. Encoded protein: CASSRRARKGETQYF.

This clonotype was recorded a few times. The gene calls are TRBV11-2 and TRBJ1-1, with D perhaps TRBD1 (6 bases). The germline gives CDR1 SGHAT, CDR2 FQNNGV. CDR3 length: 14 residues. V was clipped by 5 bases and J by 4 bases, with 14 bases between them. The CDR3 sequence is CASSTHRVGTEAFF. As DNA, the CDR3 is TGTGCCAGCAGCACCCACAGGGTAGGCACTGAAGCTTTCTTT.

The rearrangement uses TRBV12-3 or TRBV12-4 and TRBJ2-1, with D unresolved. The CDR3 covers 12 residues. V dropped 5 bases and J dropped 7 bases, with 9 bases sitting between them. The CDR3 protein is CASSRFGNEQFF. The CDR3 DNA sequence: TGTGCCAGCAGTCGGTTCGGGAATGAGCAGTTCTTC.

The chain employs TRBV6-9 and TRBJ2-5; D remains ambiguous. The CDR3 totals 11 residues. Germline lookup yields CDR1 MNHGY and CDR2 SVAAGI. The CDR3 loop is CAARVVETQYF. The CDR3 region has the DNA TGTGCAGCAAGGGTAGTAGAGACCCAGTACTTC.